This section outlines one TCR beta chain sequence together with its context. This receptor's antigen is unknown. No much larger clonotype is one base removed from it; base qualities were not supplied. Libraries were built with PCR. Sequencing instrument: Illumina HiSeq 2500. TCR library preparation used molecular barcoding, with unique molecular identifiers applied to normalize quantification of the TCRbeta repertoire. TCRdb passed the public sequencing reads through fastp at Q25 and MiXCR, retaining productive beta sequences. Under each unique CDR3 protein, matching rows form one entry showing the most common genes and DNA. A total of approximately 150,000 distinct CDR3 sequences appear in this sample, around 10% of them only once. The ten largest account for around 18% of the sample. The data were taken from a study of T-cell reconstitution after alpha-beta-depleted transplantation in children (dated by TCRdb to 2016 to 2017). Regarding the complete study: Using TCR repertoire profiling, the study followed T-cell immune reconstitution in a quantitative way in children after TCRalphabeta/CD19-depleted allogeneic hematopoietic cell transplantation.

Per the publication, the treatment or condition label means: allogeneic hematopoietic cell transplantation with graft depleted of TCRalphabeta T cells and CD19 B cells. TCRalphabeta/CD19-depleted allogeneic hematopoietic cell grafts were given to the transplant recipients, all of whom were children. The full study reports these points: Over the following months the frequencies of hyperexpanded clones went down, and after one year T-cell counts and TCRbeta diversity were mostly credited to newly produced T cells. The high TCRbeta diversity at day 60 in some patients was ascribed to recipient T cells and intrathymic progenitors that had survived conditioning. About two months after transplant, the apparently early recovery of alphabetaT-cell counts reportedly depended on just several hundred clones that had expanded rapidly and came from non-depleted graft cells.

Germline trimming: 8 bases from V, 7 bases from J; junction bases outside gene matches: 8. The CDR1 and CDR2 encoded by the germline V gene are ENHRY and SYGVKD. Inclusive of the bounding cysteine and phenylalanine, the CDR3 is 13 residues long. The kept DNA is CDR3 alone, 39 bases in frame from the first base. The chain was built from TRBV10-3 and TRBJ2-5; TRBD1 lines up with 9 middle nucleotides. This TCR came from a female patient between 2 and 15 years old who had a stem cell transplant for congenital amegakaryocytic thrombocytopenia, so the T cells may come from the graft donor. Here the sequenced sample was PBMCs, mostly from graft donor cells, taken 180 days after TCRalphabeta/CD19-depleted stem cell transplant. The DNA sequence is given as TGTGCCATCGGGTGGACAGGGGACGGGACCCAGTACTTC. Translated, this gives CAIGWTGDGTQYF.